This T cell receptor (beta chain) was recovered during a study of radiotherapy plus CTLA-4 blockade in lung cancer. As for the study in general: For 15% to 20% of patients, objective responses occurred, and about 34% had disease control.

The germline V and J ends were trimmed by 1 base and 6 bases, with 10 bases remaining between them. CDR3 length equals 14 residues. CDR1 and CDR2 from the germline V gene are SGHRS and YFSETQ. In regard to this clone: What it binds is not known.

Each patient with chemo-refractory metastatic non-small-cell lung cancer was treated with focal radiation plus CTLA-4 blockade using ipilimumab. Assay used: immunoSEQ multiplex PCR; TCRdb lists only in-frame clones, some missing. The repertoire holds around 91,000 clones, with 88% as singletons. Whole-study results and caveats: Tumor-derived TCR clones expanded in blood after radiotherapy plus ipilimumab. Early blood T cell clone dynamics reportedly forecast response best, with interferon-beta.

V gene TRBV5-1 combines with J gene TRBJ2-2; weak D call: TRBD1 (6 bases). This receptor was taken from a human donor with non-small cell lung cancer that progressed on radiotherapy plus ipilimumab. The sequences come from peripheral blood, collected from a patient treated with radiotherapy plus ipilimumab. CDR3 nucleotides: TGCGCCAGCAGCTTGATGGACAGAGCCGGGGAGCTGTTTTTT. Its protein is CASSLMDRAGELFF.